These 9 T cell receptor beta chains were all obtained from the same sample, sequenced in a study of CD8+CD57+ T cells in acquired aplastic anemia. Genomic DNA, serving as template, underwent TCR beta VDJ and CDR3 profiling. Using its own MiXCR run on the reads, TCRdb lists one record per CDR3 protein. The sample shows some 220,000 distinct CDR3 sequences, 30% to 40% of them seen only once. Sequencing input: sorted CD4+, CD8+, or CD8+CD57+ T cells (not recorded which) from PBMCs. The receptors shown here come from a human donor in good health, serving as a control.

To note about this clonotype: At one end, the junction sequence differs from germline, possibly due to a read error. This chain links TRBV11-2 with TRBJ2-1; D is possibly TRBD1 or TRBD2 (6 bases each). Germline V gene sequence: CDR1 SGHAT, CDR2 FQNNGV. The length of the CDR3 is 15 residues. This CDR3 reads CASSLVGGTRNGQFF. DNA of the CDR3: TGTGCCAGCAGCTTAGTAGGGGGGACCCGGAATGGGCAGTTCTTC.

This clonotype has more than one count but fewer than ten. J is TRBJ2-7 and V is TRBV24-1, with D possibly TRBD2 on 6 matching bases. The length of the CDR3 is 16 residues. V was pared by 1 base and J by 2 bases, with 14 bases between. CDR1 is KGHDR and CDR2 is SFDVKD in the germline V gene. The CDR3 reads CATSDFGREVAYEQYV. Written as DNA, the CDR3 is TGTGCCACCAGTGATTTTGGGCGGGAAGTCGCCTACGAGCAGTACGTC.

This clonotype appeared many times. A clone one base away is much larger, so this may be a read error. The chain combines TRBV15 with TRBJ2-5; 9 bases line up with TRBD1. Germline lookup yields CDR1 LNHNV and CDR2 YYDKDF (reference sequence). The CDR3 consists of 14 residues. CDR3 in amino acids: CATRGTGGEETQHF. The CDR3 nucleotides read TGTGCCACCAGAGGCACAGGGGGCGAAGAGACCCAGCACTTC.

The V and J genes are TRBV12-3 or TRBV12-4 and TRBJ1-4; D not certain. CDR3 length equals 13 residues. V was cut by 3 bases and J by 7 bases, with 9 bases left in between. CDR3: CASSFPGFEKLFF. Here the CDR3 DNA reads TGTGCCAGCAGTTTTCCCGGGTTTGAAAAACTGTTTTTT.

Of note for this clonotype: This may be a read error: a much more frequent sequence differs by one nucleotide. The V and J genes are TRBV7-3 and TRBJ2-7; 7 bases agree with TRBD1. The CDR3 covers 14 residues. Germline values: CDR1 SGHTA, CDR2 FQGTGA. The CDR3 DNA reads as TGTGCCAGCTCACCCACCGGGACAGCTTACGAGCGGTACTTC. Translating gives CASSPTGTAYERYF. Full variable domain (outside the CDR3, taken from reference TRBV7-3 and TRBJ2-7): GAGVSQTPSNKVTEKGKYVELRCDPISGHTALYWYRQSLGQGPEFLIYFQGTGAADDSGLPNDRFFAVRPEGSVSTLKIQRTERGDSAVYLCASSPTGTAYERYFGPGTRLTVT.

This clonotype was counted ten times or more. The V gene is TRBV10-1, the J gene TRBJ2-5; D is possibly TRBD1 (6 bases). Germline-derived CDR1 and CDR2 are WNHNN and SYGVQD (reference sequence). The CDR3 loop spans 13 amino acids. V lost 5 bases and J lost 2, with 9 bases in between. The CDR3 DNA is TGCGCCAGCAGTTCCGGGACACAAGAGACCCAGTACTTC. Translated, it gives CASSSGTQETQYF.

This clonotype was recorded at least ten times. V gene TRBV11-2 combines with J gene TRBJ1-6, with D hard to call. Looked up from germline, CDR1 is SGHAT and CDR2 is FQNNGV. The CDR3 has 18 amino acids. Trimming stripped 0 bases from V and 1 base from J, with 13 bases between. As DNA, the CDR3 is TGTGCCAGCAGCTTAGATGGAAGGGTGCAGTCCTATAATTCACCCCTCCACTTT. Its protein product is CASSLDGRVQSYNSPLHF.

The sample holds many counts of this clonotype. This rearrangement joins TRBV7-2 to TRBJ2-7; a weak D match, TRBD2 (7 bases). CDR3 length: 15 residues. Germline lookup yields CDR1 SGHTA and CDR2 FQGNSA. The ends were cut back, 4 bases at V and 2 bases at J, with 15 bases in the middle. CDR3 sequence (DNA): TGTGCCAGCAGCTCGCTGGGGGGGGCGACCTACGAGCAGTACTTC. Its protein product is CASSSLGGATYEQYF.

This clonotype was recorded many times. The chain employs TRBV19 and TRBJ2-1; 7 bases fit TRBD1. Germline CDR1 and CDR2: LNHDA and SQIVND (reference sequence). The CDR3 contains 14 residues. J lost 9 bases, V lost 7 bases, and 12 bases had no gene match. In DNA form, the CDR3 reads TGTGCCAGTATGAGAGACAGGGACCGGGGTGAGCAGTTCTTC. Translated, it gives CASMRDRDRGEQFF.